The next 16 T cell receptor beta chains were all read from a single sample in a study of cytomegalovirus exposure and HLA in healthy donors. The PCR contained 60 Vbeta and 13 Jbeta primers. The assay was immunoSEQ multiplex PCR, and TCRdb's table has in-frame clones only and misses some. Of about 200,000 clones listed, 75% to 80% are singletons. Sequenced material: PBMCs. Receptors were obtained from a male donor in good health and CMV-seronegative.

This clone was detected once. Other DNA sequences from this sample encode an identical CDR3 as well. This rearrangement joins TRBV7-8 to TRBJ1-1, with D possibly matching TRBD1 (5 bases). The germline V and J ends were trimmed by 1 base and 4 bases, with 7 bases remaining between them. Germline V gene sequence: CDR1 SGHVS, CDR2 FQNEAQ. The CDR3 spans 13 residues. The CDR3 sequence: CASSLGGGTEAFF. The CDR3 nucleotides are TGTGCCAGCAGCTTAGGGGGGGGCACTGAAGCTTTCTTT.

CDR3 bases: TGTGCCAGCAGTTACCATCCCGGGCGGGCGGGGGACTATGGCTACACCTTC. This gives the protein CASSYHPGRAGDYGYTF. The chain uses TRBV27 and TRBJ1-2, with a possible D match to TRBD1 (5 bases). V shed 4 bases and J shed 3 bases, with 21 bases lying between them. Germline-derived CDR1 and CDR2 are MNHEY and SMNVEV (reference sequence). This CDR3 region has 17 residues.

This rearrangement joins TRBV23-1 to TRBJ2-2, with 10 nucleotides matching TRBD1. Being an ORF, TRBV23-1 has a function that is uncertain. CDR3 length equals 13 residues. V shed 6 bases, J shed 8 bases, and the junction held 3 bases outside the gene matches. The CDR3 DNA reads TGCGCCAGCAGCGACAGGGGGCTGGGGGAGCTGTTTTTT. Its translation: CASSDRGLGELFF.

This chain connects TRBV9 to TRBJ2-2, with TRBD2 identical over 8 bases. With V trimmed by 0 bases and J by 0 bases, 7 bases remained unmatched. The CDR3 is 18 residues long. Germline-derived CDR1 and CDR2 are SGDLS and YYNGEE. In nucleotides, the CDR3 is TGTGCCAGCAGCGTAGTTGCTAGCGGGCCGGCGAACACCGGGGAGCTGTTTTTT. This sequence encodes CASSVVASGPANTGELFF. The variable domain in full, completed from reference TRBV9 and TRBJ2-2, reads DSGVTQTPKHLITATGQRVTLRCSPRSGDLSVYWYQQSLDQGLQFLIQYYNGEERAKGNILERFSAQQFPDLHSELNLSSLELGDSALYFCASSVVASGPANTGELFFGEGSRLTVL.

The genes are TRBV19 and TRBJ2-7; the D gene is possibly TRBD2 (5 bases). V was shortened by 0 bases and J by 0 bases, with 12 bases between the two germline ends. This CDR3 spans 16 amino acids. Germline V gene data show CDR1 as LNHDA and CDR2 as SQIVND (reference sequence). The CDR3 nucleotides read TGTGCCAGTAGTATAGATTTCGGGGTTCGCTCCTACGAGCAGTACTTC. Protein product: CASSIDFGVRSYEQYF.

The chain carries TRBV5-1 and TRBJ2-2; TRBD2 might be the D (5 bases). V was shortened by 7 bases and J by 2 bases, with 21 bases between the two germline ends. Germline V gene data show CDR1 as SGHRS and CDR2 as YFSETQ. The CDR3 contains 17 residues. CDR3 sequence (DNA): TGCGCCAGCCTAAGGGAGAATTCGAGAGGCAACACCGGGGAGCTGTTTTTT. Protein sequence: CASLRENSRGNTGELFF. Drawing the rest from reference TRBV5-1 and TRBJ2-2, the complete variable domain is KAGVTQTPRYLIKTRGQQVTLSCSPISGHRSVSWYQQTPGQGLQFLFEYFSETQRNKGNFPGRFSGRQFSNSRSEMNVSTLELGDSALYLCASLRENSRGNTGELFFGEGSRLTVL.

The chain uses TRBV11-2 and TRBJ2-3; D perhaps matches TRBD2 (6 bases). This CDR3 is 15 amino acids long. Germline V gene lookup returns CDR1 SGHAT and CDR2 FQNNGV. Trimming left V 6 bases short and J 2 bases short, with 15 bases between. The CDR3 bases are TGTGCCAGCAGGCCTGCGGGACCCCTCACAGATACGCAGTATTTT. Translation: CASRPAGPLTDTQYF.

The chain has TRBV7-2 and TRBJ2-5; 7 nucleotides agree with TRBD2. Trimming took 1 base from V and 6 from J; bases not matched to a gene: 2. This CDR3 region has 13 residues. Looked up from germline, CDR1 is SGHTA and CDR2 is FQGNSA. Here the CDR3 reads CASSLGEGQTQYF. The CDR3 nucleotides read TGTGCCAGCAGCTTAGGGGAGGGACAGACCCAGTACTTC. Filled out from reference TRBV7-2 and TRBJ2-5, the complete variable domain reads GAGVSQSPSNKVTEKGKDVELRCDPISGHTALYWYRQSLGQGLEFLIYFQGNSAPDKSGLPSDRFSAERTGGSVSTLTIQRTQQEDSAVYLCASSLGEGQTQYFGPGTRLLVL.

This clone appeared once. The chain has TRBV28 and TRBJ2-3; 8 bases align to TRBD2. CDR1 is MDHEN and CDR2 is SYDVKM in the germline V gene. The CDR3 covers 16 residues. J was trimmed by 1 base and V by 2 bases; bases with no gene match: 5. The DNA of the CDR3 is TGTGCCAGCAGTTTAGGCACTAGCGGAGGCACAGATACGCAGTATTTT. It encodes CASSLGTSGGTDTQYF.

CDR3 residues: CASSQELAGALQETQYF. DNA of the CDR3: TGTGCCAGCAGCCAAGAGCTAGCGGGGGCGTTGCAAGAGACCCAGTACTTC. The chain uses TRBV14 and TRBJ2-5; 10 bases are a match to TRBD2. V shed 0 bases and J 2 bases; nucleotides not matched to a gene: 6. From germline, CDR1 is SGHDN and CDR2 FVKESK. The length of the CDR3 is 17 residues.

This clone has more than one count but fewer than ten. This rearrangement joins TRBV5-1 to TRBJ1-5; TRBD1 is a possible D gene (6 bases). Germline assignment: CDR1 SGHRS and CDR2 YFSETQ. The CDR3 has 15 residues. Trimming took off 4 bases at V and 4 bases at J, with 15 bases between the two ends. For the CDR3, the DNA is TGCGCCAGCAGCGACGGGACACATAGAAATCAGCCCCAGCATTTT. Translating gives CASSDGTHRNQPQHF.

This clone came up once. The rearrangement links TRBV9 to TRBJ2-3; maybe TRBD2 (5 bases). V shed 1 base and J shed 5 bases, with 11 bases lying between them. In germline, CDR1 is SGDLS, CDR2 YYNGEE. The CDR3 extends over 14 amino acids. The CDR3 region is CASSVNFGEDTQYF. Written as DNA, the CDR3 is TGTGCCAGCAGCGTAAATTTCGGGGAAGATACGCAGTATTTT.

The chain combines TRBV6-6 with TRBJ2-3; perhaps TRBD2 as D (6 bases). Deletions cut 3 bases from V and 0 bases from J, with 10 bases between. Looked up from germline, CDR1 is MNHNY and CDR2 is SVGAGI (reference sequence). This CDR3 region has 15 residues. The CDR3 sequence: CASSYFSGSTDTQYF. The CDR3 DNA reads as TGTGCCAGCAGTTATTTTAGCGGCAGCACAGATACGCAGTATTTT.

The gene calls are TRBV12-5 and TRBJ1-1; TRBD1 is a possible D gene (5 bases). Germline CDR1 and CDR2: LGHNT and FRNRAP. The CDR3 runs 14 residues. V was trimmed by 5 bases and J by 11 bases, leaving 21 bases between them. In DNA, the CDR3 is TGTGCTAGTGGTACCCCTAACACCAGGGCGGACGCTTTCTTT. It codes for CASGTPNTRADAFF.

The V and J genes are TRBV28 and TRBJ2-3; 8 positions match TRBD1. The CDR3 sequence is 15 residues long. Per the germline V gene, CDR1 is MDHEN and CDR2 is SYDVKM. The trim removed 6 bases at V and 1 base at J, leaving 6 bases unmatched. Here the CDR3 DNA reads TGTGCCAGCAGCACCCTGGGACAGGGCACAGATACGCAGTATTTT. Translated, it gives CASSTLGQGTDTQYF.

The gene calls are TRBV10-1 and TRBJ1-3, with D possibly matching TRBD1 (6 bases). Germline values: CDR1 WNHNN, CDR2 SYGVQD (reference sequence). The CDR3 is 12 amino acids. V shed 10 bases and J shed 6 bases, with 13 bases lying between them. The CDR3 loop is CAIRGAVNTIYF. CDR3 nucleotide sequence: TGCGCCATCCGGGGGGCCGTAAACACCATATATTTT.